Presented here are 14 T cell receptor beta chains from one specimen sequenced in a study of blood T cell repertoires in COVID-19 (TCRdb year 2020). The library was made by the immunoSEQ multiplex PCR assay. Not all clones reach the TCRdb copy of this immuneACCESS table, which keeps in-frame sequences only. Checked studies attribute under half of the gap to unresolved V genes and leave the rest unexplained. Here the sample has approximately 230,000 clones; 85% to 90% occur a single time. About 16% of the sample is held by the ten biggest clonotypes. The sample taken for sequencing was PBMCs or T cells enriched from blood (not recorded which). All receptors derive from a man aged 18 to 30 who had recovered from COVID-19.

This chain links TRBV3-1 (or the pseudogene TRBV3-2) with TRBJ2-2; 9 positions agree with TRBD2. The CDR3 sequence is 16 residues long. Germline V gene sequence: CDR1 LGHDT, CDR2 YNNKEL (reference sequence). The V segment lost 6 bases and the J segment 4 bases; nucleotides outside the gene matches: 9. Here the CDR3 reads CASRRTGTSSTGELFF. CDR3 coding DNA: TGTGCCAGCAGGCGGACCGGGACTAGCAGCACCGGGGAGCTGTTTTTT.

This sequence joins TRBV18 and TRBJ1-5; no clear D. V was clipped by 4 bases and J by 3 bases, with 4 bases between them. The CDR3 loop spans 12 amino acids. Germline V gene sequence: CDR1 KGHSH, CDR2 LQKENI. The CDR3 DNA follows: TGTGCCAGCTCACTCTACAATCAGCCCCAGCATTTT. It yields the protein CASSLYNQPQHF.

CDR3 sequence: CASSDRQGLYGYTF. For the CDR3, the DNA is TGTGCCAGCAGTGACAGACAGGGATTGTATGGCTACACCTTC. The rearrangement links TRBV25-1 to TRBJ1-2; 7 bases are a match to TRBD1. The CDR3 has 14 residues. The V and J ends lost 3 bases and 5 bases, in that order; junction bases with no gene match: 6. Germline V gene lookup returns CDR1 MGHDK and CDR2 SYGVNS.

This chain joins TRBV19 and TRBJ2-3; D unresolved. Trimming left V 5 bases short and J 2 bases short, with 5 bases between. The CDR3 contains 12 residues. CDR1 and CDR2 (germline): LNHDA, SQIVND (reference sequence). This CDR3 reads CASSVSTDTQYF. In DNA, the CDR3 is TGTGCCAGTAGTGTATCCACAGATACGCAGTATTTT.

This sequence joins TRBV18 and TRBJ1-2, with no clear D. The germline V and J ends were trimmed by 0 bases and 4 bases, with 12 bases remaining between them. Germline V CDR1 and CDR2: KGHSH, LQKENI. There are 15 residues in the CDR3. The CDR3 DNA reads as TGTGCCAGCTCACCACCTATGGGCAGAGCCTATGGCTACACCTTC. Protein product: CASSPPMGRAYGYTF.

V is TRBV5-8 and J is TRBJ1-6, with D perhaps matching TRBD1 (5 bases). V gave up 4 bases and J gave up 7 bases, with 15 bases separating them. The CDR3 sequence is 15 residues long. CDR1 is SGHTS and CDR2 is YDEGEE in the germline V gene. CDR3: CASSPTTGGNSPLHF. In nucleotides, the CDR3 is TGTGCCAGCAGCCCTACAACGGGGGGGAATTCACCCCTCCACTTT.

V and J are TRBV24-1 and TRBJ1-2; tentatively, D is TRBD1 (6 bases). The germline V and J ends were trimmed by 9 bases and 10 bases, with 17 bases remaining between them. The CDR3 consists of 12 residues. CDR1 and CDR2 (germline): KGHDR, SFDVKD. For the CDR3, the DNA is TGTGCCACCGCTTCGACCACAGGGCTCTACACCTTC. As protein: CATASTTGLYTF.

The chain recombines TRBV15 with TRBJ2-7, with 11 bases aligning to TRBD2. CDR3 length: 18 amino acids. The V segment lost 0 bases and the J segment 0 bases; nucleotides outside the gene matches: 7. CDR1 is LNHNV, CDR2 YYDKDF, per germline (reference sequence). In nucleotides, the CDR3 is TGTGCCACCAGCAGAGATCGTCTAGCGGGAGGCCTCTCCTACGAGCAGTACTTC. It translates to CATSRDRLAGGLSYEQYF.

CDR3 loop: CASSRPGAMNTEAFF. The CDR3 DNA is TGTGCCAGCAGCCGCCCCGGAGCGATGAACACTGAAGCTTTCTTT. V is TRBV5-4 and J is TRBJ1-1; D is ambiguous. The CDR3 is 15 residues long. The germline V gene encodes CDR1 SGHNT and CDR2 YYREEE (reference sequence). V was cut by 4 bases and J by 0 bases, with 13 bases left in between.

The chain has TRBV21-1 and TRBJ1-3; the table's D call, TRBD1, has no DNA check behind it. TRBV21-1 corresponds to a pseudogene. This CDR3 has 14 residues. CDR3 residues: CASPGARSGNTIYF. CDR3 in DNA: TGTGCCTCCCCAGGGGCCCGCTCTGGAAACACCATATATTTT.

This clone has only one observation. A single base separates this from a much larger clone, so it may be a read error. The V call is TRBV2, the J call TRBJ1-1, with a possible D match to TRBD1 (6 bases). V gave up 4 bases and J gave up 0 bases, with 6 bases separating them. Germline V gene lookup returns CDR1 SNHLY and CDR2 FYNNEI. This CDR3 is built from 13 residues. This CDR3 is CASSGQVNTEAFF. CDR3 sequence (DNA): TGTGCCAGCAGTGGACAGGTGAACACTGAAGCTTTCTTT.

This clone was counted between two and nine times. The J gene is TRBJ2-7, the V gene TRBV28, with 9 positions matching TRBD2. J was trimmed by 3 bases and V by 5 bases; bases with no gene match: 11. CDR3 size: 16 residues. The germline V gene encodes CDR1 MDHEN and CDR2 SYDVKM. The CDR3 DNA is TGTGCCAGCAGTCCTGTAGCGGGAGCCGGGGGCTACGAGCAGTACTTC. Its translation: CASSPVAGAGGYEQYF. The entire variable domain, with the rest obtained from reference TRBV28 and TRBJ2-7, is as follows: DVKVTQSSRYLVKRTGEKVFLECVQDMDHENMFWYRQDPGLGLRLIYFSYDVKMKEKGDIPEGYSVSREKKERFSLILESASTNQTSMYLCASSPVAGAGGYEQYFGPGTRLTVT.

This clone was observed once. The chain recombines TRBV27 with TRBJ1-1; TRBD1 matches at 7 bases. Looked up from germline, CDR1 is MNHEY and CDR2 is SMNVEV (reference sequence). The trim removed 2 bases at V and 7 bases at J, leaving 7 bases unmatched. The CDR3 has 14 residues. The CDR3, as DNA: TGTGCCAGCAGTTTAAGGCGACGGGACAGTGAAGCTTTCTTT. Translating it yields CASSLRRRDSEAFF.

CDR3 sequence (DNA): TGTGCCAGTACAGGGACAGGGGGCAATCAGCCCCAGCATTTT. Amino acids: CASTGTGGNQPQHF. The rearrangement joins TRBV19 to TRBJ1-5; 10 positions match TRBD1. The CDR3 has 14 amino acids. The trim removed 7 bases at V and 2 bases at J, leaving 2 bases unmatched. Germline values: CDR1 LNHDA, CDR2 SQIVND (reference sequence).